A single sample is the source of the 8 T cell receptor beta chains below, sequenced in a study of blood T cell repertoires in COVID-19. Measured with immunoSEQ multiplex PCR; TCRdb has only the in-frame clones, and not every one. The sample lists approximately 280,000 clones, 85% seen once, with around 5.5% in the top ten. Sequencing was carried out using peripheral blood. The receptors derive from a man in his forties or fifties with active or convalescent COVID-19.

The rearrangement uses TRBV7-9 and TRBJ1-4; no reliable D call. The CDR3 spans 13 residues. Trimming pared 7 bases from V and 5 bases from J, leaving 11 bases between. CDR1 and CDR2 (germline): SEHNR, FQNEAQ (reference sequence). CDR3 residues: CASKESGNEKLFF. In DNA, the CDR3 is TGTGCCAGCAAAGAGTCGGGAAATGAAAAACTGTTTTTT.

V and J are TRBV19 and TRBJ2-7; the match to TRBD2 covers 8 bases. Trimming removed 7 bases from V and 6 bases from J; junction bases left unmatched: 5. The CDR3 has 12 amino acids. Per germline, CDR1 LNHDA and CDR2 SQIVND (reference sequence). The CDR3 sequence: CASNSGMSEQYF. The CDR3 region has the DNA TGTGCCAGTAATAGCGGGATGAGCGAGCAGTACTTC.

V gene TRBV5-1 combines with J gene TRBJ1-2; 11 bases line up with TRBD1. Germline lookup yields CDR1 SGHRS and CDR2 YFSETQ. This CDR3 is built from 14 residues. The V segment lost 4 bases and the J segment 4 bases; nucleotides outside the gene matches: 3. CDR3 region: CASSGTGGIYGYTF. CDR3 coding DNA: TGCGCCAGCAGCGGGACAGGGGGGATCTATGGCTACACCTTC.

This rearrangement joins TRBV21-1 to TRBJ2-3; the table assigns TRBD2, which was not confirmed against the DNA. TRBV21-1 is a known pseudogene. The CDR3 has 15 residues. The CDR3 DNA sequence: TGTGCCAGCAGCAAAGTAGAGGAATTCACAGATACGCAGTATTTT. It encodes CASSKVEEFTDTQYF.

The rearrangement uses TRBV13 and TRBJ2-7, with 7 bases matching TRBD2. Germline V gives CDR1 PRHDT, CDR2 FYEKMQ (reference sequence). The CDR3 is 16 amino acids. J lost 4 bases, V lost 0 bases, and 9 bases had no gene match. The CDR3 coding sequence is TGTGCCAGCAGCTTAGGCCTTCAAGCGGGAAAATACGAGCAGTACTTC. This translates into CASSLGLQAGKYEQYF.

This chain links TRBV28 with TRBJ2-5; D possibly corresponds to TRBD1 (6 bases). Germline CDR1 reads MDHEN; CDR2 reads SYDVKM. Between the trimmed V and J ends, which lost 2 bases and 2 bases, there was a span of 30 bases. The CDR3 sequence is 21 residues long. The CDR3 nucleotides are TGTGCCAGCAGTTTACCCCCCTATTTACAGGGAGACGTTAGTTTACAAGAGACCCAGTACTTC. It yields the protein CASSLPPYLQGDVSLQETQYF.

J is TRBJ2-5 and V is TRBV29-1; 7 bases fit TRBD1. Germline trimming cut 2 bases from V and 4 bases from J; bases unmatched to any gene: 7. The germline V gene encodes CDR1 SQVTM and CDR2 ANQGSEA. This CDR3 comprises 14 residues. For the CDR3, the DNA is TGCAGCGTTGAACGGGACGCAGGGGGAGAGACCCAGTACTTC. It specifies CSVERDAGGETQYF.

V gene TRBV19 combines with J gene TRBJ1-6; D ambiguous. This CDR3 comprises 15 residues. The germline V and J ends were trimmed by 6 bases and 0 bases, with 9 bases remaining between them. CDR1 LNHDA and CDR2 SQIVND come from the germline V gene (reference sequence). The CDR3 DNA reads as TGTGCCAGTAGGTTCCGGGACTCCTATAATTCACCCCTCCACTTT. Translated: CASRFRDSYNSPLHF.